Presented here are 29 T cell receptor beta chains from one specimen sequenced in a study of blood T cell repertoires in COVID-19. This table comes from immunoSEQ multiplex PCR, and its TCRdb copy is limited to in-frame clones, with some not included. The profile shows approximately 170,000 clones, 70% to 90% of them singletons. Sequenced sample: peripheral blood. Receptors originate from a man aged 18 to 29 who had recovered from COVID-19.

The chain carries TRBV9 and TRBJ2-1; 8 bases line up with TRBD2. There are 17 residues in the CDR3. Per the germline V gene, CDR1 is SGDLS and CDR2 is YYNGEE. Trimming at V came to 0 bases and at J to 5 bases, leaving 10 bases not matched to a gene. CDR3 region: CASSVGVAGGRNNEQFF. CDR3 in DNA: TGTGCCAGCAGCGTAGGGGTCGCGGGAGGAAGGAACAATGAGCAGTTCTTC.

This clone was counted a few times. Distinct nucleotide sequences in the sample also encode this CDR3. The J gene is TRBJ1-5, the V gene TRBV7-2; D remains unclear. Germline loops: CDR1 SGHTA, CDR2 FQGNSA. V was shortened by 2 bases and J by 4 bases, with 6 bases between the two germline ends. The CDR3 is made up of 13 amino acids. Here the CDR3 DNA reads TGTGCCAGCAGCTTACGAGGGAATCAGCCCCAGCATTTT. As protein: CASSLRGNQPQHF. Full variable domain (missing parts from reference TRBV7-2 and TRBJ1-5): GAGVSQSPSNKVTEKGKDVELRCDPISGHTALYWYRQSLGQGLEFLIYFQGNSAPDKSGLPSDRFSAERTGGSVSTLTIQRTQQEDSAVYLCASSLRGNQPQHFGDGTRLSIL.

J is TRBJ2-7 and V is TRBV11-2, with 9 positions matching TRBD2. With V trimmed by 1 base and J by 3 bases, 7 bases remained unmatched. CDR1 SGHAT and CDR2 FQNNGV come from the germline V gene. The CDR3 is made up of 16 amino acids. The CDR3 bases are TGTGCCAGCAGCTTAGTTAGCGGGAGATTAAACTACGAGCAGTACTTC. Its translation is CASSLVSGRLNYEQYF.

This clone was seen once. V and J are TRBV4-3 and TRBJ1-5, with D hard to call. Trimming removed 0 bases from V and 3 bases from J, with 9 bases in between. CDR3 length equals 15 residues. CDR1 is LGHNA, CDR2 YSLEER, per germline. CDR3: CASSQDPGNNQPQHF. The DNA of the CDR3 is TGCGCCAGCAGCCAAGACCCAGGTAACAATCAGCCCCAGCATTTT.

V usage is TRBV27 and J usage is TRBJ2-2, with 7 bases that match TRBD1. CDR1 and CDR2 from the germline V gene are MNHEY and SMNVEV (reference sequence). V trimming: 6 bases; J trimming: 9 bases; junction bases outside the gene matches: 4. CDR3 length equals 12 residues. In DNA form, the CDR3 reads TGTGCCAGCAGGACAGGGATTAGGGAGCTGTTTTTT. This sequence encodes CASRTGIRELFF.

The chain links TRBV6-5 to TRBJ2-1; D remains ambiguous. Germline CDR1 and CDR2: MNHEY and SVGAGI. V was pared by 2 bases and J by 7 bases, with 9 bases between. This CDR3 has 13 residues. Written as DNA, the CDR3 is TGTGCCAGCAGTTACGACTCGTGGAATGAGCAGTTCTTC. Its translation is CASSYDSWNEQFF.

In DNA, the CDR3 is TGTGCCACCAGAAGCGGGGGGAAAAACACTGAAGCTTTCTTT. Translated, it gives CATRSGGKNTEAFF. The chain joins TRBV24-1 to TRBJ1-1; D may be TRBD1 (5 bases). This CDR3 contains 14 residues. CDR1 KGHDR and CDR2 SFDVKD come from the germline V gene. The ends were cut back, 7 bases at V and 2 bases at J, with 13 bases in the middle.

The chain uses TRBV6-2 or TRBV6-3 and TRBJ1-3; D not certain. V lost 4 bases and J 1 base, leaving 14 bases between the germline ends. This CDR3 has 16 residues. In germline, CDR1 is MNHEY, CDR2 SVGEGT. This CDR3 is CASSSRQAGSGNTIYF. The DNA for the CDR3 is TGTGCCAGCAGTTCCCGTCAGGCAGGTTCTGGAAACACCATATATTTT.

The V call is TRBV5-1, the J call TRBJ2-7, with D possibly TRBD2 on 6 matching bases. The germline V and J ends were trimmed by 1 base and 0 bases, with 17 bases remaining between them. CDR1 SGHRS and CDR2 YFSETQ come from the germline V gene. CDR3 length: 17 amino acids. CDR3 sequence reads: CASSLRRRDEFSYEQYF. The CDR3 DNA sequence: TGCGCCAGCAGCTTGCGGAGGCGGGATGAATTCTCCTACGAGCAGTACTTC.

This clone was recorded once. The CDR3 DNA sequence: TGTGCCAGCAGGCCAGGGTTAGGCAATCAGCCCCAGCATTTT. Amino acids: CASRPGLGNQPQHF. This chain links TRBV6-5 with TRBJ1-5; D may be TRBD1 (5 bases). The CDR3 sequence is 14 residues long. Germline CDR1 MNHEY, CDR2 SVGAGI. The ends were cut back, 6 bases at V and 2 bases at J, with 11 bases in the middle.

The chain uses TRBV4-1 and TRBJ1-2, with 9 bases lining up with TRBD1. V shed 3 bases and J 4 bases; nucleotides not matched to a gene: 15. Looked up from germline, CDR1 is MGHRA and CDR2 is YSYEKL. The CDR3 totals 18 residues. As DNA, the CDR3 is TGCGCCAGCAGCCAGGAGACCCGGGACAGGGATCCCCTCTATGGCTACACCTTC. Translated: CASSQETRDRDPLYGYTF.

V is TRBV28 and J is TRBJ2-1; TRBD1 aligns across 7 bases. Germline V lookup: CDR1 MDHEN, CDR2 SYDVKM. The CDR3 totals 14 residues. V shed 3 bases and J 6 bases; nucleotides not matched to a gene: 5. The CDR3 loop reads CASSFGDSRNEQFF. The CDR3 DNA reads as TGTGCCAGCAGTTTCGGGGACAGCCGCAATGAGCAGTTCTTC.

The chain has TRBV7-8 and TRBJ2-7; 7 nucleotides line up with TRBD2. V lost 5 bases to trimming and J lost 5 bases; unmatched junction nucleotides: 6. The CDR3 is 13 amino acids. CDR1 and CDR2 from the germline V gene are SGHVS and FQNEAQ. CDR3 in amino acids: CASSPKTSHEQYF. Written as DNA, the CDR3 is TGTGCCAGCAGCCCAAAGACTAGCCACGAGCAGTACTTC.

The J gene is TRBJ2-4, the V gene TRBV3-1 (or the pseudogene TRBV3-2), with D possibly being TRBD1 (7 bases). V was trimmed by 1 base and J by 0 bases, leaving 10 bases between them. The germline gives CDR1 LGHDT, CDR2 YNNKEL (reference sequence). The CDR3 is 16 residues long. The CDR3, as DNA: TGTGCCAGCAGCCAAGGACAGGGACTAGCCAAAAACATTCAGTACTTC. Its protein product is CASSQGQGLAKNIQYF.

V and J are TRBV9 and TRBJ2-1, with D maybe TRBD2 (5 bases). The CDR3 covers 15 residues. V was clipped by 3 bases and J by 2 bases, with 12 bases between them. Germline CDR1 and CDR2: SGDLS and YYNGEE. The CDR3 here is CASSGEGSPYNEQFF. The CDR3 coding sequence is TGTGCCAGCAGCGGGGAAGGGAGCCCCTACAATGAGCAGTTCTTC.

The V gene is TRBV21-1, the J gene TRBJ2-7; the D call TRBD2 from the table was never checked on the DNA. TRBV21-1 is a pseudogene locus. The CDR3 covers 15 residues. In DNA, the CDR3 is TGTGCCAGCAGCAAACGGCTACTAACCTCCTACGAGCAGTACTTC. Protein product: CASSKRLLTSYEQYF.

This clone came up once. V usage is TRBV19 and J usage is TRBJ1-1; D possibly corresponds to TRBD1 (5 bases). Germline V gene data show CDR1 as LNHDA and CDR2 as SQIVND (reference sequence). V was trimmed by 8 bases and J by 1 base, leaving 8 bases between them. The CDR3 totals 12 residues. The CDR3 DNA reads TGTGCCAGTTTGACAGCGAACACTGAAGCTTTCTTT. Translating gives CASLTANTEAFF.

V usage is TRBV9 and J usage is TRBJ2-1; 15 bases fit TRBD2. Trimming took 0 bases from V and 8 from J; bases not matched to a gene: 6. Germline V CDR1 and CDR2: SGDLS, YYNGEE. The CDR3 sequence is 17 residues long. CDR3 region: CASSVVGTSGRRDEQFF. The CDR3 region has the DNA TGTGCCAGCAGCGTAGTGGGGACTAGCGGGAGGAGAGATGAGCAGTTCTTC.

The chain is built from TRBV27 and TRBJ1-2; TRBD1 is a possible D gene (5 bases). The V gene's germline CDR1 is MNHEY and CDR2 SMNVEV (reference sequence). This CDR3 is 13 amino acids long. The V and J ends lost 3 bases and 8 bases respectively, with 13 bases between them. CDR3 residues: CASSFGQGRGYTF. Here the CDR3 DNA reads TGTGCCAGCAGTTTTGGTCAGGGTCGCGGCTACACCTTC.

The chain combines TRBV5-4 with TRBJ2-5; D perhaps matches TRBD2 (6 bases). Germline V CDR1 and CDR2: SGHNT, YYREEE (reference sequence). Trimming pared 4 bases from V and 1 base from J, leaving 17 bases between. The CDR3 has 16 amino acids. The CDR3 nucleotides read TGTGCCAGCAGCGCGGGACGGGCTTTCCGCCAAGAGACCCAGTACTTC. Its protein product is CASSAGRAFRQETQYF.

The gene calls are TRBV19 and TRBJ1-1; 7 bases are a match to TRBD1. The CDR3 length is 15 residues. Germline lookup yields CDR1 LNHDA and CDR2 SQIVND (reference sequence). The junction had 6 bases not matched to a gene; V was cut back by 5 bases and J by 0 bases. CDR3 coding DNA: TGTGCCAGTAGTCCGTTGGGACAGATGAACACTGAAGCTTTCTTT. This codes for CASSPLGQMNTEAFF. The full variable domain, with the rest looked up from reference TRBV19 and TRBJ1-1, is DGGITQSPKYLFRKEGQNVTLSCEQNLNHDAMYWYRQDPGQGLRLIYYSQIVNDFQKGDIAEGYSVSREKKESFPLTVTSAQKNPTAFYLCASSPLGQMNTEAFFGQGTRLTVV.

This chain uses TRBV28 with TRBJ2-2; TRBD2 matches at 10 bases. Per the germline V gene, CDR1 is MDHEN and CDR2 is SYDVKM. CDR3 length equals 15 residues. V lost 10 bases to trimming and J lost 6 bases; unmatched junction nucleotides: 11. The CDR3 DNA sequence: TGTGCCATCCAGGGGGCTAGCGGGAGTTCCGGGGAGCTGTTTTTT. This encodes CAIQGASGSSGELFF.

The CDR3 spells CATSGTGSEFWTGELFF. CDR3 DNA sequence: TGTGCCACCAGTGGCACAGGGTCTGAGTTTTGGACCGGGGAGCTGTTTTTT. The V and J genes are TRBV24-1 and TRBJ2-2, with TRBD1 as a possible D gene (6 bases). This CDR3 has 17 residues. CDR1 and CDR2 from the germline V gene are KGHDR and SFDVKD. Trimming stripped 5 bases from V and 5 bases from J, with 20 bases between.

The V and J genes are TRBV3-1 (or the pseudogene TRBV3-2) and TRBJ1-5; 10 bases match TRBD1. With V trimmed by 11 bases and J by 5 bases, 9 bases remained unmatched. Per germline, CDR1 LGHDT and CDR2 YNNKEL (reference sequence). This CDR3 is built from 14 residues. In DNA, the CDR3 is TGTGCCGCCGGCCCGGGACAGGGGTATCAGCCCCAGCATTTT. Protein: CAAGPGQGYQPQHF.

As DNA, the CDR3 is TGTGCTAGTGGTGCCGGGACTCGGGACTATGGCTACACCTTC. Translated, it gives CASGAGTRDYGYTF. V gene TRBV12-5 combines with J gene TRBJ1-2; perhaps TRBD1 as D (5 bases). V was trimmed by 5 bases and J by 3 bases, leaving 13 bases between them. In germline, CDR1 is LGHNT, CDR2 FRNRAP. This CDR3 is 14 amino acids long. Together with reference TRBV12-5 and TRBJ1-2, the CDR3 gives the full variable domain: DARVTQTPRHKVTEMGQEVTMRCQPILGHNTVFWYRQTMMQGLELLAYFRNRAPLDDSGMPKDRFSAEMPDATLATLKIQPSEPRDSAVYFCASGAGTRDYGYTFGSGTRLTVV.

This clone appeared a single time. The chain links TRBV2 to TRBJ2-1; weak D call: TRBD1 (6 bases). The V end was cut by 3 bases, the J end by 7 bases, with 16 bases between. Germline loops: CDR1 SNHLY, CDR2 FYNNEI. The CDR3 spans 15 residues. The CDR3 loop is CASSEGRGVSNEQFF. The CDR3 DNA reads as TGTGCCAGCAGTGAGGGCAGGGGCGTGTCAAATGAGCAGTTCTTC.

The V and J genes are TRBV6-6 and TRBJ2-3, with TRBD2 identical over 10 bases. Germline V gene sequence: CDR1 MNHNY, CDR2 SVGAGI (reference sequence). The V gene end was trimmed by 5 bases and the J gene end by 3 bases; junction bases not matched to a gene: 11. The CDR3 totals 17 residues. The CDR3 DNA reads TGTGCCAGCAGTCCCCAGGGAGCGGGAGGGTTAACAGATACGCAGTATTTT. Translating gives CASSPQGAGGLTDTQYF.

A word on this clone: A read error may produce the germline difference seen at one junction end. The chain combines TRBV7-7 with TRBJ1-2, with D possibly being TRBD1 (5 bases). Germline CDR1 SSHAT, CDR2 FNYEAQ (reference sequence). This CDR3 comprises 14 residues. CDR3 DNA: TGTGCTAGCAGGCACCTCGGGGGAAGCTATGGCTACACCTTC. It codes for CASRHLGGSYGYTF.

CDR3: CASSGFEGATIYF. The CDR3 DNA sequence: TGCGCCAGCAGCGGATTTGAGGGGGCCACCATATATTTT. J is TRBJ1-3 and V is TRBV5-1, with 7 bases identical to TRBD1. There are 13 residues in the CDR3. V lost 4 bases to trimming and J lost 9 bases; unmatched junction nucleotides: 7. CDR1 and CDR2 from the germline V gene are SGHRS and YFSETQ.